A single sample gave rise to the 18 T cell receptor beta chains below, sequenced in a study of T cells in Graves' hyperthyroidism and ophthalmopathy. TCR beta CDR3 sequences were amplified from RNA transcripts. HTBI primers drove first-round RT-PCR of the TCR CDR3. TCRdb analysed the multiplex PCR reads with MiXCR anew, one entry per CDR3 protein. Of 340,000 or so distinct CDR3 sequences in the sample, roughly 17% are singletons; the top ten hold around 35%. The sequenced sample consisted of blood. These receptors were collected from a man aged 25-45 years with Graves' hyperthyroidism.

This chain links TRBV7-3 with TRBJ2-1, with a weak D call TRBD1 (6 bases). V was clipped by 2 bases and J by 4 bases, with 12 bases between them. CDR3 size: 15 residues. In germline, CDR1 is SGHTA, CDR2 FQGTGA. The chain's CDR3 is CASSLGGGLYNEQFF. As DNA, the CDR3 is TGTGCCAGCAGCTTAGGGGGCGGTCTTTACAATGAGCAGTTCTTC. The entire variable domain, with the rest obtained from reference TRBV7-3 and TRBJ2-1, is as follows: GAGVSQTPSNKVTEKGKYVELRCDPISGHTALYWYRQSLGQGPEFLIYFQGTGAADDSGLPNDRFFAVRPEGSVSTLKIQRTERGDSAVYLCASSLGGGLYNEQFFGPGTRLTVL.

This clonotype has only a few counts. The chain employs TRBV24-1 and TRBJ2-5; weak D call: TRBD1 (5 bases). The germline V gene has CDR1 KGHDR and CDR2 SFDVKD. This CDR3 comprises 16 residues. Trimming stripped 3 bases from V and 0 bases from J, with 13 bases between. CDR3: CATSDITKGYQETQYF. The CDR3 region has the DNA TGTGCCACCAGTGATATTACGAAGGGGTACCAAGAGACCCAGTACTTC.

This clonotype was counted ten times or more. The CDR3 here is CASSFHLELYEQYF. CDR3 bases: TGTGCCAGCAGTTTCCATCTGGAGCTGTACGAGCAGTACTTC. The chain has TRBV28 and TRBJ2-7; D gene uncertain. The CDR3 runs 14 residues. V lost 3 bases, J lost 4 bases, and 13 bases lay in between. CDR1 is MDHEN, CDR2 SYDVKM, per germline.

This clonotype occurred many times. The CDR3 spells CASSLEGRATFNEQFF. The CDR3 DNA sequence: TGCGCCAGCAGCTTGGAAGGCAGGGCCACGTTCAATGAGCAGTTCTTC. This chain uses TRBV5-1 with TRBJ2-1; maybe TRBD1 (5 bases). V shed 0 bases and J shed 6 bases, with 16 bases lying between them. This CDR3 region has 16 residues. CDR1 is SGHRS, CDR2 YFSETQ, per germline.

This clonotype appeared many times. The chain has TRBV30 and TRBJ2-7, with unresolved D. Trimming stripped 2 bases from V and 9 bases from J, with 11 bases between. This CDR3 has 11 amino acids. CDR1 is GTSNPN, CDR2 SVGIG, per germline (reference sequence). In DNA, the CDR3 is TGTGCCTGGAGTACCGGAGTCGGGCAGTACTTC. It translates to CAWSTGVGQYF.

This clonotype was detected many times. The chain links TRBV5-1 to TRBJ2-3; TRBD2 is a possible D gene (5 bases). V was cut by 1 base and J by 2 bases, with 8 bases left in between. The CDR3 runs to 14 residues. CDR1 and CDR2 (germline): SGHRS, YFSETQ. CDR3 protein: CASSLRGNTDTQYF. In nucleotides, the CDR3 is TGCGCCAGCAGCTTGCGAGGGAACACAGATACGCAGTATTTT.

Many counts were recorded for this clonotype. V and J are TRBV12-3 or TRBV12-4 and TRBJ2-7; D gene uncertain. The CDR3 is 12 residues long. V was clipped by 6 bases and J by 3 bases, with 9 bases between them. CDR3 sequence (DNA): TGTGCCAGCAGCCCCGGGCTCTACGAGCAGTACTTC. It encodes CASSPGLYEQYF.

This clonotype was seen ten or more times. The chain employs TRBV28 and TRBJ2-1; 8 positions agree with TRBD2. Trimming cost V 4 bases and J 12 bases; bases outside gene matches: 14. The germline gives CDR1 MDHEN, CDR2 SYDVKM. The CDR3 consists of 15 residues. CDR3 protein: CASSSTSGLIFAQFF. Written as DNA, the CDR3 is TGTGCCAGCAGTTCTACTAGCGGCCTTATTTTTGCGCAGTTCTTC.

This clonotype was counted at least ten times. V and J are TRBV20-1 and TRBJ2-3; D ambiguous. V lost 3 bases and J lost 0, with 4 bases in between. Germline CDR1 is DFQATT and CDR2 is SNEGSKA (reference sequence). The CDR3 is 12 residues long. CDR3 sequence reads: CSASPSTDTQYF. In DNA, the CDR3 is TGCAGTGCTAGTCCTAGCACAGATACGCAGTATTTT.

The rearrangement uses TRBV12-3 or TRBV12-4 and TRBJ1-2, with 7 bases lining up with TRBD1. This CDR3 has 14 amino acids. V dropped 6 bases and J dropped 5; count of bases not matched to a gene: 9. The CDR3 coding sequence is TGTGCCAGCAGCCCTCCGGGACAGACATATGGCTACACCTTC. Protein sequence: CASSPPGQTYGYTF.

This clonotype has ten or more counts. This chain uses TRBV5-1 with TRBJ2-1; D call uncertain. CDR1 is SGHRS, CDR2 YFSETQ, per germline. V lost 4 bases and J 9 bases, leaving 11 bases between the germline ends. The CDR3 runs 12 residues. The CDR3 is CASSSRIGEQFF. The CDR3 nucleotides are TGCGCCAGCAGCAGTAGGATCGGTGAGCAGTTCTTC. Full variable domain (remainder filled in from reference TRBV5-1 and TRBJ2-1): KAGVTQTPRYLIKTRGQQVTLSCSPISGHRSVSWYQQTPGQGLQFLFEYFSETQRNKGNFPGRFSGRQFSNSRSEMNVSTLELGDSALYLCASSSRIGEQFFGPGTRLTVL.

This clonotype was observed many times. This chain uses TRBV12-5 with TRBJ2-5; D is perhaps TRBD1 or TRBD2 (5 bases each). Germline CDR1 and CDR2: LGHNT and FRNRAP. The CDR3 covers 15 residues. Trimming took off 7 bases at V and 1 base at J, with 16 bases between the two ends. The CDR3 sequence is CASARRDGRQETQYF. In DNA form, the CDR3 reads TGTGCTAGTGCCCGCCGGGACGGCCGCCAAGAGACCCAGTACTTC. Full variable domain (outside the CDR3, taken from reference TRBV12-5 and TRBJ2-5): DARVTQTPRHKVTEMGQEVTMRCQPILGHNTVFWYRQTMMQGLELLAYFRNRAPLDDSGMPKDRFSAEMPDATLATLKIQPSEPRDSAVYFCASARRDGRQETQYFGPGTRLLVL.

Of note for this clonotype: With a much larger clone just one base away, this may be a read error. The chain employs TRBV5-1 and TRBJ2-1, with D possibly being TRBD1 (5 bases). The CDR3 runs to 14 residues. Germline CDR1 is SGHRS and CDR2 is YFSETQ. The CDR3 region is CASSLVAGINDQFF. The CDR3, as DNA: TGCGCCAGCAGCTTGGTCGCAGGGATAAATGATCAGTTCTTC.

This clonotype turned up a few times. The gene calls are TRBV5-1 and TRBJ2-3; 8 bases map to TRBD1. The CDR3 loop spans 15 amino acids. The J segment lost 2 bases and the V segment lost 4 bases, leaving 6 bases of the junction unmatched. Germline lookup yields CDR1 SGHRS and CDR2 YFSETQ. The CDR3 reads CASSAGQGPTDTQYF. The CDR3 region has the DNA TGCGCCAGCAGCGCCGGACAGGGCCCCACAGATACGCAGTATTTT. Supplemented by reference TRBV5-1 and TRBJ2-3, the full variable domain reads KAGVTQTPRYLIKTRGQQVTLSCSPISGHRSVSWYQQTPGQGLQFLFEYFSETQRNKGNFPGRFSGRQFSNSRSEMNVSTLELGDSALYLCASSAGQGPTDTQYFGPGTRLTVL.

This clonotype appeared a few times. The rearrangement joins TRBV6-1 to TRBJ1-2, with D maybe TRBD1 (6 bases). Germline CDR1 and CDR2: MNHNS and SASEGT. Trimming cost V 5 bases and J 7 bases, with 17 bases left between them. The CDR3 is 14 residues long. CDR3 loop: CASSTQVGGSGYTF. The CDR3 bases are TGTGCCAGCAGTACACAGGTAGGGGGAAGTGGCTACACCTTC.

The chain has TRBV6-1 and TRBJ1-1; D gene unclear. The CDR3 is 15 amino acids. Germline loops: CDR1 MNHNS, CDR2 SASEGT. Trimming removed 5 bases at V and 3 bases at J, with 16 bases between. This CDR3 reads CASSYAPAPDTEAFF. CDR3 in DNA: TGTGCCAGCAGTTATGCCCCTGCCCCGGACACTGAAGCTTTCTTT.

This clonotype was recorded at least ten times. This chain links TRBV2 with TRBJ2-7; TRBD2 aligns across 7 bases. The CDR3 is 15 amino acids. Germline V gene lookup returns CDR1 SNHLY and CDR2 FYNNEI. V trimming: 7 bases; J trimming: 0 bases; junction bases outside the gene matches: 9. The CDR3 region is CASIPREALSYEQYF. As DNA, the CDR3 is TGTGCCAGCATCCCCCGGGAGGCGCTCTCCTACGAGCAGTACTTC.

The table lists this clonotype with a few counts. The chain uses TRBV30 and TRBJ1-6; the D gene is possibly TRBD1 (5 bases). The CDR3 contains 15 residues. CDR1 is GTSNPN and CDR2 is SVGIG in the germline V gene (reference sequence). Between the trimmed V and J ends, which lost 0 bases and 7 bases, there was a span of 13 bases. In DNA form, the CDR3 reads TGTGCCTGGAGTGTACGAGGGGTGAGAAATTCACCCCTCCACTTT. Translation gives CAWSVRGVRNSPLHF.